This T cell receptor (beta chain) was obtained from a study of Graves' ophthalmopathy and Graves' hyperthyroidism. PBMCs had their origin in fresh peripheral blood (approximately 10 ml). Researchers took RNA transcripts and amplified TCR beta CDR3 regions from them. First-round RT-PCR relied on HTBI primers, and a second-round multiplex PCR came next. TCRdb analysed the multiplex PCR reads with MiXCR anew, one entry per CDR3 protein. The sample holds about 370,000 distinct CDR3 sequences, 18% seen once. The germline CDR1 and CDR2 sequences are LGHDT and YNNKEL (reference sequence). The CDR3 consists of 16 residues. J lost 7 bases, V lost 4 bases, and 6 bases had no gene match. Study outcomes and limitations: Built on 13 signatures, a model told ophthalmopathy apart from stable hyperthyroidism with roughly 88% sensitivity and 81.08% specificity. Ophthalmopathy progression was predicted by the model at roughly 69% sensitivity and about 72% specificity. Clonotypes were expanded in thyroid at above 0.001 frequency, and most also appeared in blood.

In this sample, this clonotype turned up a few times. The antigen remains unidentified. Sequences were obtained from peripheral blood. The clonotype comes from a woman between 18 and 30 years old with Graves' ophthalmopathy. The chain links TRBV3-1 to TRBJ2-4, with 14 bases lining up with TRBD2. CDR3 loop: CASSLTTSGGGNIQYF. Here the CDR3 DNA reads TGTGCCAGCAGCCTTACGACTAGCGGGGGGGGGAACATTCAGTACTTC.